This entry features one TCR beta chain sequence. The data originate from a study of blood T cell repertoires in COVID-19. About the study: T cells, B-cell-depleted T cells, or PBMCs supplied cDNA or gDNA.

Seattle enrolled patients during active infection and tracked them longitudinally. In the authors' methods: Nucleated cell counts were estimated from reference gene primer amplification. Using immunoSEQ multiplex PCR, the repertoire was profiled, and TCRdb retains in-frame clones only, with some absent. D and trimming were read from the DNA, whereas the V and J calls and clone size are those reported in that table. The data show a few hundred thousand clones, with roughly four fifths seen just once and 8% to 10% held by the top ten. CDR3 length: 12 residues. The V end was cut by 3 bases, the J end by 4 bases, with 8 bases between. The germline V gene has CDR1 GTSNPN and CDR2 SVGIG (reference sequence).

The clonotype was recovered from a woman aged 80 or over with COVID-19, enrolled during active disease. The chain carries TRBV30 and TRBJ2-3; perhaps TRBD2 as D (5 bases). Sequenced sample: peripheral blood. This chain's CDR3 is CAWSGVADTQYF. Here the CDR3 DNA reads TGTGCCTGGAGCGGGGTCGCAGATACGCAGTATTTT.